Presented here are 23 T cell receptor beta chains from one specimen sequenced in a study of radiotherapy plus CTLA-4 blockade in lung cancer. The protocol was immunoSEQ multiplex PCR, while the TCRdb copy is restricted to in-frame clones and leaves out a portion. The table has about 120,000 clones, over 80% seen once. The specimen comprised peripheral blood, sampled from a patient treated with radiotherapy plus ipilimumab. The receptors here all came from a human donor with non-small cell lung cancer that progressed on radiotherapy plus ipilimumab.

A few counts support this clone. The chain joins TRBV7-9 to TRBJ1-1; D is uncertain. V gave up 0 bases and J gave up 4 bases, with 9 bases separating them. CDR3 length: 14 amino acids. The V gene's germline CDR1 is SEHNR and CDR2 FQNEAQ (reference sequence). The CDR3 sequence is CASSLAGKSTEAFF. The CDR3 DNA is TGTGCCAGCAGCTTAGCAGGGAAAAGCACTGAAGCTTTCTTT.

The chain couples TRBV7-9 to TRBJ2-1; 13 nucleotides match TRBD2. The CDR3 loop spans 16 amino acids. V lost 8 bases to trimming and J lost 8 bases; unmatched junction nucleotides: 12. Germline loops: CDR1 SEHNR, CDR2 FQNEAQ (reference sequence). CDR3 nucleotide sequence: TGTGCCAGCCGGTCAATCGGGACTAGCGGGACCGATGAGCAGTTCTTC. Protein: CASRSIGTSGTDEQFF.

The rearrangement uses TRBV9 and TRBJ2-7; no definite D call. Germline V CDR1 and CDR2: SGDLS, YYNGEE. Trimming cost V 0 bases and J 1 base, with 8 bases left between them. This CDR3 has 14 residues. CDR3 loop: CASSVGADSYEQYF. The CDR3 coding sequence is TGTGCCAGCAGCGTAGGGGCGGATTCCTACGAGCAGTACTTC.

The rearrangement links TRBV6-1 to TRBJ2-2; 10 nucleotides agree with TRBD2. V lost 4 bases to trimming and J lost 7 bases; unmatched junction nucleotides: 6. The CDR3 runs 15 residues. The germline V gene encodes CDR1 MNHNS and CDR2 SASEGT. The CDR3 coding sequence is TGTGCCAGCAGTGTGGCTAGCGGGAGTTTCGGGGAGCTGTTTTTT. Translating it yields CASSVASGSFGELFF.

The CDR3 bases are TGCGCCAGCAGCCCTAACACGGGGGGGAAGAGTGGCTACACCTTC. Residues: CASSPNTGGKSGYTF. The gene calls are TRBV10-1 and TRBJ1-2; possibly TRBD1 for D (5 bases). The ends were cut back, 6 bases at V and 7 bases at J, with 21 bases in the middle. Germline assignment: CDR1 WNHNN and CDR2 SYGVQD (reference sequence). The CDR3 runs 15 residues.

This chain joins TRBV5-1 and TRBJ2-1, with 9 bases lining up with TRBD2. Germline V CDR1 and CDR2: SGHRS, YFSETQ. The ends lost 1 base at V and 8 bases at J; junction bases unmatched: 13. The CDR3 runs to 17 residues. The CDR3 here is CASSLQGLAREAHEQFF. DNA for the CDR3: TGCGCCAGCAGCTTGCAGGGACTAGCCCGGGAGGCCCATGAGCAGTTCTTC.

The chain has TRBV5-1 and TRBJ2-3; the match to TRBD2 covers 7 bases. J was trimmed by 0 bases and V by 0 bases; bases with no gene match: 4. The CDR3 contains 16 residues. Germline V gene sequence: CDR1 SGHRS, CDR2 YFSETQ. CDR3 in amino acids: CASSLALAGSTDTQYF. Written as DNA, the CDR3 is TGCGCCAGCAGCTTGGCCTTAGCGGGTAGCACAGATACGCAGTATTTT.

The rearrangement joins TRBV9 to TRBJ2-3; 7 bases agree with TRBD2. CDR1 is SGDLS, CDR2 YYNGEE, per germline. Trimming removed 4 bases from V and 1 base from J; junction bases left unmatched: 9. The CDR3 spans 16 residues. CDR3 residues: CASSPQTSPGTDTQYF. The CDR3 DNA follows: TGTGCCAGCAGCCCCCAGACTAGCCCGGGCACAGATACGCAGTATTTT. The full variable domain, with the rest looked up from reference TRBV9 and TRBJ2-3, is DSGVTQTPKHLITATGQRVTLRCSPRSGDLSVYWYQQSLDQGLQFLIQYYNGEERAKGNILERFSAQQFPDLHSELNLSSLELGDSALYFCASSPQTSPGTDTQYFGPGTRLTVL.

V is TRBV20-1 and J is TRBJ2-7; D tentatively reads TRBD1 or TRBD2 (5 bases each). Trimming shortened V by 5 bases and J by 7 bases, and 12 bases separated the two germline ends. Germline values: CDR1 DFQATT, CDR2 SNEGSKA (reference sequence). The CDR3 is 11 residues long. CDR3 sequence: CSAGDRQEQYF. The CDR3 DNA reads as TGCAGTGCTGGGGACCGACAGGAGCAGTACTTC.

The chain uses TRBV7-8 and TRBJ2-5; D ambiguous. The V gene's germline CDR1 is SGHVS and CDR2 FQNEAQ. The CDR3 totals 14 residues. V gave up 4 bases and J gave up 0 bases, with 9 bases separating them. CDR3 coding DNA: TGTGCCAGCAGCTCGACGGTGTACCAAGAGACCCAGTACTTC. Translation: CASSSTVYQETQYF.

The genes are TRBV19 and TRBJ1-4, with no clear D. Germline V gene sequence: CDR1 LNHDA, CDR2 SQIVND (reference sequence). V shed 0 bases and J shed 6 bases, with 11 bases lying between them. The CDR3 consists of 15 residues. The CDR3 bases are TGTGCCAGTAGTATAGATCAACAGAGCTATGAAAAACTGTTTTTT. Amino acids: CASSIDQQSYEKLFF.

The V and J genes are TRBV11-2 and TRBJ1-2; D is undetermined. Trimming cost V 5 bases and J 4 bases, with 8 bases left between them. Germline values: CDR1 SGHAT, CDR2 FQNNGV. The CDR3 is 12 amino acids. The CDR3 DNA is TGTGCCAGCAGCCCTCGGGGCTATGGCTACACCTTC. It is translated as CASSPRGYGYTF.

Here the CDR3 DNA reads TGTGCCGCTAGCTCCCGAGGAGGGCGGGAGACCCAGTACTTC. Its protein product is CAASSRGGRETQYF. The chain is built from TRBV7-9 and TRBJ2-5; tentative D call: TRBD2 (6 bases). Germline V gene data show CDR1 as SEHNR and CDR2 as FQNEAQ (reference sequence). V was pared by 11 bases and J by 5 bases, with 21 bases between. CDR3 length equals 14 residues.

The chain links TRBV7-3 to TRBJ2-7; D not certain. Trimming stripped 3 bases from V and 2 bases from J, with 5 bases between. The CDR3 runs 12 residues. Germline assignment: CDR1 SGHTA and CDR2 FQGTGA. In nucleotides, the CDR3 is TGTGCCAGCAGCTTTTTTCCCTACGAGCAGTACTTC. This codes for CASSFFPYEQYF.

In this sample, this clone turned up once. The rearrangement joins TRBV9 to TRBJ2-3; 11 bases line up with TRBD2. The V and J ends lost 2 bases and 0 bases, in that order; junction bases with no gene match: 8. Germline CDR1 SGDLS, CDR2 YYNGEE. The CDR3 is 18 amino acids. CDR3 in DNA: TGTGCCAGCAGCGTTCTAGCGGGAGGCCCGACTAGCACAGATACGCAGTATTTT. Translating it yields CASSVLAGGPTSTDTQYF.

CDR3 sequence reads: CASSSWGLRTEAFF. The DNA for the CDR3 is TGTGCCAGCAGTTCTTGGGGGCTGCGCACTGAAGCTTTCTTT. The rearrangement links TRBV25-1 to TRBJ1-1; tentatively, D is TRBD1 (6 bases). The V end was cut by 5 bases, the J end by 4 bases, with 14 bases between. This CDR3 has 14 residues. Germline CDR1 and CDR2: MGHDK and SYGVNS. The variable domain in full, with the rest retrieved from reference TRBV25-1 and TRBJ1-1, is EADIYQTPRYLVIGTGKKITLECSQTMGHDKMYWYQQDPGMELHLIHYSYGVNSTEKGDLSSESTVSRIRTEHFPLTLESARPSHTSQYLCASSSWGLRTEAFFGQGTRLTVV.

The rearrangement uses TRBV7-6 and TRBJ1-3; 7 bases agree with TRBD1. The CDR3 sequence is 19 residues long. V trimming: 4 bases; J trimming: 0 bases; junction bases outside the gene matches: 15. Germline lookup yields CDR1 SGHVS and CDR2 FNYEAQ. This CDR3 is CASSSNIRTGASSGNTIYF. For the CDR3, the DNA is TGTGCCAGCAGCTCTAACATCAGAACAGGGGCTTCCTCTGGAAACACCATATATTTT. Supplemented by reference TRBV7-6 and TRBJ1-3, the full variable domain reads GAGVSQSPRYKVTKRGQDVALRCDPISGHVSLYWYRQALGQGPEFLTYFNYEAQQDKSGLPNDRFSAERPEGSISTLTIQRTEQRDSAMYRCASSSNIRTGASSGNTIYFGEGSWLTVV.

Only one count was recorded for this clone. The gene calls are TRBV2 and TRBJ2-1, with TRBD2 matching over 9 bases. J lost 2 bases, V lost 5 bases, and 7 bases had no gene match. This CDR3 contains 16 residues. CDR1 is SNHLY and CDR2 is FYNNEI in the germline V gene. The CDR3: CASSPIAGVPYNEQFF. Written as DNA, the CDR3 is TGTGCCAGCAGTCCCATAGCGGGAGTTCCCTACAATGAGCAGTTCTTC.

This rearrangement joins TRBV12-5 to TRBJ1-2, with D possibly TRBD1 on 5 matching bases. The CDR3 totals 23 residues. The V and J ends lost 3 bases and 1 base respectively, with 36 bases between them. Germline CDR1 is LGHNT and CDR2 is FRNRAP. The CDR3 DNA sequence: TGTGCTAGTGGTTTAGCCCCCGCTTTCCGGGACGCAATCCTCCCCACTAATAACTATGGCTACACCTTC. This sequence encodes CASGLAPAFRDAILPTNNYGYTF.

The V gene is TRBV11-2, the J gene TRBJ2-3, with D hard to call. The CDR3 loop spans 14 amino acids. Germline V gene lookup returns CDR1 SGHAT and CDR2 FQNNGV. The germline V and J ends were trimmed by 3 bases and 7 bases, with 14 bases remaining between them. CDR3 sequence: CASSLAGPRYTQYF. In nucleotides, the CDR3 is TGTGCCAGCAGCTTGGCAGGACCCCGGTATACGCAGTATTTT.

V and J are TRBV5-4 and TRBJ2-2; maybe TRBD2 (5 bases). Trimming cost V 1 base and J 5 bases, with 15 bases left between them. CDR3 length: 16 amino acids. Germline CDR1 and CDR2: SGHNT and YYREEE (reference sequence). DNA of the CDR3: TGTGCCAGCAGCTTGATTCGAGGGCTGGGAACCGGGGAGCTGTTTTTT. The encoded protein is CASSLIRGLGTGELFF.

V and J are TRBV30 and TRBJ1-2; possible D gene TRBD1, 5 bases. Looked up from germline, CDR1 is GTSNPN and CDR2 is SVGIG (reference sequence). The CDR3 covers 14 residues. The ends were cut back, 2 bases at V and 4 bases at J, with 14 bases in the middle. Here the CDR3 reads CAWSNSGTLYGYTF. The CDR3 DNA reads as TGTGCCTGGAGTAATTCCGGGACCCTCTATGGCTACACCTTC.

The rearrangement joins TRBV27 to TRBJ2-7; D unresolved. CDR3 length: 12 amino acids. The germline V gene encodes CDR1 MNHEY and CDR2 SMNVEV (reference sequence). With 1 base removed from V and 12 bases from J, the gap between germline ends came to 13 bases. CDR3: CASSLFQNARYF. The CDR3 DNA reads as TGTGCCAGCAGTTTATTTCAGAATGCGCGGTACTTC.